A selection of T cell receptor beta chains follows, all from one sample in a study of blood T cell repertoires in COVID-19. The assay was immunoSEQ multiplex PCR, and TCRdb's table has in-frame clones only and misses some. The sample contains 120,000 to 150,000 clones, around 80% of which appear only once. The sequenced sample consisted of peripheral blood. The source is a man aged 60 to 69 with acute or convalescent COVID-19. The CDR3 runs from the conserved cysteine through the conserved F or W. The D gene is left open where the match is weak. Size is omitted from some rows. Given values are once, few, many or a class for expanded clones.

NA	TRBJ2-2	TRBV18	TRBD2	CASSGTSVSNTGELFF	TGTGCCAGCTCCGGGACTAGCGTTTCGAACACCGGGGAGCTGTTTTTT
NA	TRBJ1-1	TRBV6-2/TRBV6-3	NA	CASSRGRRQVATEAFF	TGTGCCAGCAGCCGAGGCCGGAGACAGGTAGCCACTGAAGCTTTCTTT
many	TRBJ1-1	TRBV28	TRBD1	CASSTPGTGSTEAFF	TGTGCCAGCAGTACACCCGGGACAGGGAGTACTGAAGCTTTCTTT
NA	TRBJ1-4	TRBV6-5	NA	CASSPQGNNEKLFF	TGTGCCAGCAGTCCTCAGGGGAATAATGAAAAACTGTTTTTT
NA	TRBJ2-3	TRBV7-2	NA	CASSLAERDTQYF	TGTGCCAGCAGCTTAGCGGAGCGAGATACGCAGTATTTT
NA	TRBJ1-2	TRBV6-5	NA	CASSYRTGSSNYGYTF	TGTGCCAGCAGTTACCGAACGGGATCCTCAAACTATGGCTACACCTTC
NA	TRBJ2-5	TRBV2	TRBD2	CASKVGLAGGETQYF	TGTGCCAGCAAAGTGGGACTAGCGGGAGGAGAGACCCAGTACTTC
NA	TRBJ1-2	TRBV19	TRBD1	CASSPGTGSYGYTF	TGTGCCAGTAGTCCCGGGACAGGGAGCTATGGCTACACCTTC
NA	TRBJ2-5	TRBV5-1	NA	CASSLDSHPQETQYF	TGCGCCAGCAGCTTGGACAGTCACCCCCAAGAGACCCAGTACTTC
NA	TRBJ1-4	TRBV10-3	TRBD1	CAISDFDRGGEKLFF	TGTGCCATCAGTGATTTCGACAGGGGCGGCGAAAAACTGTTTTTT
NA	TRBJ1-2	TRBV29-1	NA	CSVPMTPGRDQGYTF	TGCAGCGTTCCCATGACACCCGGCCGAGATCAGGGCTACACCTTC
NA	TRBJ2-1	TRBV30	NA	CAWSPGTGNNEQFF	TGTGCCTGGTCACCCGGCACGGGAAACAATGAGCAGTTCTTC
NA	TRBJ2-7	TRBV7-9	TRBD1	CASSSTPGQGGFRSYEQYF	TGTGCCAGCAGCTCGACCCCGGGACAGGGAGGGTTTAGGTCCTACGAGCAGTACTTC
once	TRBJ1-1	TRBV28	NA	CASSLRPEGAFF	TGTGCCAGCAGTTTACGACCGGAGGGAGCTTTCTTT
once	TRBJ1-5	TRBV27	TRBD1	CASRQWAAGGGGQPQHF	TGTGCCAGCAGACAATGGGCGGCAGGGGGTGGGGGTCAGCCCCAGCATTTT
once	TRBJ1-1	TRBV5-1	NA	CASSLEGRVNTEAFF	TGCGCCAGCAGCTTGGAGGGCAGGGTGAACACTGAAGCTTTCTTT